These T cell receptor beta chains were read from a single sample in a study of control samples from healthy donors and cancer patients. Sequencing used immunoSEQ multiplex PCR; TCRdb keeps in-frame clones, though not all of them. The data hold about 70,000 clones, with 75% to 90% observed a single time. The sequenced material came from blood. The origin of the receptors is a man aged 45-65 years in good health. CDR3s include the opening cysteine and the closing phenylalanine or tryptophan.

J | V | CDR3
TRBJ1-2 | TRBV25-1 | CASSEFGQGNGYTF
TRBJ2-7 | TRBV11-3 | CASSQGQGYEQYF
TRBJ2-1 | TRBV9 | CASSTNRASSYNEQFF
TRBJ1-5 | TRBV12-3/TRBV12-4 | CASSLGRNQPQHF
TRBJ1-5 | TRBV19 | CASSDLRAPGRSIQHF
TRBJ1-1 | TRBV11-2 | CASSPDRTRTEAFF
TRBJ2-3 | TRBV7-3 | CASSSRLRGEGDTQYF
TRBJ1-1 | TRBV5-6 | CASSWDRDERAEAFF
TRBJ2-2 | TRBV24-1 | CATSVDTGNTGELFF
TRBJ1-1 | TRBV29-1 | CSVQLGYTEAFF
TRBJ1-2 | TRBV19 | CASSTLPGQGRMKYGYTF
TRBJ1-2 | TRBV25-1 | CASSGQTRGQEGYTF
TRBJ1-4 | TRBV7-2 | CASSLVGQGIGNEKLFF
TRBJ2-5 | TRBV5-6 | CASSFAGSETQYF
TRBJ1-2 | TRBV11-2 | CASSRTGSTYGYTF